This is a list of T cell receptor beta chains from one sample in a study of shared clonotypes between healthy human individuals. Some clones are missing from TCRdb's copy, which holds only in-frame ones; the method was immunoSEQ multiplex PCR. The sample has 1.5 million to 2.5 million clones, about 95% seen once; the top ten hold roughly 1.2%. Sample: naive CD8+ T cells sorted from blood. These receptors came from a man between 18 and 29 years old in good health. Each CDR3 is given with its conserved first and last residue. D genes are given only for firm matches. Size tells how often a clone was seen (once, few, many) or the class of an expanded clone, and some rows leave it out.

J gene: TRBJ2-7; D gene: TRBD1; clone size: -; V gene: TRBV10-1; CDR3 protein: CASTLTGYTYEQYF; CDR3 DNA: TGCGCCAGCACATTGACAGGGTATACCTACGAGCAGTACTTC
J gene: TRBJ2-5; D gene: -; clone size: -; V gene: TRBV29-1; CDR3 protein: CSVEDLGWQSQETQYF; CDR3 DNA: TGCAGCGTTGAAGATCTTGGGTGGCAGTCGCAAGAGACCCAGTACTTC
J gene: TRBJ1-5; D gene: -; clone size: -; V gene: TRBV27; CDR3 protein: CASSLIGSGQPQHF; CDR3 DNA: TGTGCCAGCAGCCTTATTGGGTCTGGTCAGCCCCAGCATTTT
J gene: TRBJ2-7; D gene: TRBD2; clone size: -; V gene: TRBV7-9; CDR3 protein: CASSGGGGSGSSYEQYF; CDR3 DNA: TGTGCCAGCAGCGGGGGCGGCGGTAGCGGGAGCTCCTACGAGCAGTACTTC
J gene: TRBJ2-2; D gene: -; clone size: -; V gene: TRBV7-9; CDR3 protein: CASSHPSYSPGELFF; CDR3 DNA: TGTGCCAGCAGCCATCCCTCGTACTCCCCCGGGGAGCTGTTTTTT
J gene: TRBJ2-7; D gene: -; clone size: few; V gene: TRBV5-1; CDR3 protein: CASGVDAYEQYF; CDR3 DNA: TGCGCCAGCGGTGTGGATGCCTACGAGCAGTACTTC
J gene: TRBJ2-1; D gene: -; clone size: -; V gene: TRBV5-6; CDR3 protein: CASSWGGVENEQFF; CDR3 DNA: TGTGCCAGCAGCTGGGGCGGAGTTGAGAATGAGCAGTTCTTC
J gene: TRBJ2-7; D gene: -; clone size: -; V gene: TRBV27; CDR3 protein: CASSSGPSYEQYF; CDR3 DNA: TGTGCCAGCAGTTCCGGACCTTCCTACGAGCAGTACTTC
J gene: TRBJ1-6; D gene: TRBD1; clone size: -; V gene: TRBV30; CDR3 protein: CAWSVGTGESPLHF; CDR3 DNA: TGTGCCTGGAGTGTCGGGACAGGGGAGTCACCCCTCCACTTT
J gene: TRBJ2-7; D gene: TRBD2; clone size: -; V gene: TRBV7-8; CDR3 protein: CASSQLAGGPYNEQYF; CDR3 DNA: TGTGCCAGCAGCCAACTAGCGGGAGGGCCCTATAACGAGCAGTACTTC
J gene: TRBJ2-7; D gene: TRBD1; clone size: -; V gene: TRBV6-1; CDR3 protein: CASSETGAWVQYF; CDR3 DNA: TGTGCCAGCAGTGAGACAGGGGCCTGGGTGCAGTACTTC
J gene: TRBJ1-1; D gene: -; clone size: -; V gene: TRBV6-5; CDR3 protein: CASSLILRSEAFF; CDR3 DNA: TGTGCCAGCAGCCTGATCTTGAGGTCTGAAGCTTTCTTT
J gene: TRBJ2-7; D gene: -; clone size: -; V gene: TRBV10-1; CDR3 protein: CASSDRPYEQYF; CDR3 DNA: TGCGCCAGCTCGGACAGACCCTACGAGCAGTACTTC
J gene: TRBJ1-2; D gene: -; clone size: -; V gene: TRBV19; CDR3 protein: CASSPGYGYTF; CDR3 DNA: TGTGCCAGTAGTCCCGGATATGGCTACACCTTC
J gene: TRBJ2-1; D gene: -; clone size: -; V gene: TRBV12-5; CDR3 protein: CASGLVMAGLFHEQFF; CDR3 DNA: TGTGCTAGTGGTTTGGTAATGGCGGGCCTATTCCATGAGCAGTTCTTC
J gene: TRBJ2-7; D gene: -; clone size: -; V gene: TRBV10-2; CDR3 protein: CASSVRGATYEQYF; CDR3 DNA: TGCGCCAGCAGTGTTCGGGGGGCCACCTACGAGCAGTACTTC
J gene: TRBJ2-5; D gene: -; clone size: -; V gene: TRBV7-6; CDR3 protein: CASSLSGQPGETQYF; CDR3 DNA: TGTGCCAGCAGCTTAAGCGGACAGCCTGGAGAGACCCAGTACTTC
J gene: TRBJ1-1; D gene: -; clone size: -; V gene: TRBV7-6; CDR3 protein: CASSLGGVGTEAFF; CDR3 DNA: TGTGCCAGCAGCTTAGGTGGGGTTGGGACTGAAGCTTTCTTT
J gene: TRBJ2-7; D gene: -; clone size: -; V gene: TRBV5-1; CDR3 protein: CASAWDTSYEQYF; CDR3 DNA: TGCGCCAGCGCCTGGGACACTTCCTACGAGCAGTACTTC
J gene: TRBJ2-7; D gene: TRBD1; clone size: -; V gene: TRBV5-6; CDR3 protein: CASSSAGTGRHEQYF; CDR3 DNA: TGTGCCAGCAGCTCTGCCGGGACAGGGCGACACGAGCAGTACTTC
J gene: TRBJ2-7; D gene: TRBD1; clone size: -; V gene: TRBV5-8; CDR3 protein: CASSLEGANSYEQYF; CDR3 DNA: TGTGCCAGCAGCTTAGAGGGGGCTAACTCCTACGAGCAGTACTTC